This TCR beta chain was retrieved from a study of T cell changes during pregnancy in multiple sclerosis. There are 15 residues in the CDR3. Trimming left V 4 bases short and J 4 bases short, with 14 bases between. The germline V gene encodes CDR1 KGHSH and CDR2 LQKENI. TCRdb's copy holds only in-frame clones and misses some; the assay was immunoSEQ multiplex PCR. The data contain 20,000 to 25,000 clones, less than 95% of them singletons. The sequence was collected from a female donor with multiple sclerosis, enrolled in a pregnancy study. The chain has TRBV18 and TRBJ2-1; a weak D match, TRBD2 (6 bases). The material sequenced was CD4+ T cells from peripheral blood mononuclear cells, taken in the third trimester of pregnancy. CDR3 sequence: CASSRPGLDYNEQFF. In DNA form, the CDR3 reads TGTGCCAGCTCACGCCCGGGACTGGATTACAATGAGCAGTTCTTC.